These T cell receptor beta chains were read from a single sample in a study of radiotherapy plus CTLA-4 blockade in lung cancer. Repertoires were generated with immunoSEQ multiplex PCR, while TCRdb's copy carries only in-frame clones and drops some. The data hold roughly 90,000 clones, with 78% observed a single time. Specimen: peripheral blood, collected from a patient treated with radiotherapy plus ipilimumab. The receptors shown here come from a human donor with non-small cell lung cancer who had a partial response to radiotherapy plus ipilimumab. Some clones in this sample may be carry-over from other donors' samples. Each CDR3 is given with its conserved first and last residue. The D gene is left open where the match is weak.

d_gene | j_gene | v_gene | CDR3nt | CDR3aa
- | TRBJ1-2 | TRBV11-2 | TGTGCCAGCAGCCCCCAGACAGAGCTTGGCTACACCTTC | CASSPQTELGYTF
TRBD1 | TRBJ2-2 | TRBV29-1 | TGCAGCGTTCAATCCGGGACAGGGAAGCCCGGGGAGCTGTTTTTT | CSVQSGTGKPGELFF
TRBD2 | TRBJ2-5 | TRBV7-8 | TGTGCCAGCAGCTCAGGTCCGGGGGGGATAGAGACCCAGTACTTC | CASSSGPGGIETQYF
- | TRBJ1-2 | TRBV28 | TGTGCCAGCAGTTCCAGGGGTCCTGGCTACACCTTC | CASSSRGPGYTF
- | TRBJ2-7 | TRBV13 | TGTGCCAGCTCGCGTCGGGTGAGCGAGCAGTACTTC | CASSRRVSEQYF
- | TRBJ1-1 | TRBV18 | TGTGCCAGCTCACTCTTAGGGGAGGACACTGAAGCTTTCTTT | CASSLLGEDTEAFF
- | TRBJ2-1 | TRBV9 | TGTGCCAGCAGCGTAGACTCGGGGGCCTACAATGAGCAGTTCTTC | CASSVDSGAYNEQFF
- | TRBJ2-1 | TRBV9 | TGTGCCAGCAGCGTAGATTCCCCTAGCGTGGCTGAGCAGTTCTTC | CASSVDSPSVAEQFF
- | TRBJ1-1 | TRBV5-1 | TGCGCCAGCAGCTTGGAGAGGGCCACTGAAGCTTTCTTT | CASSLERATEAFF
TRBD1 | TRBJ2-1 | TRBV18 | TGTGCCAGCTCACCTGGGGGACAGGGAAGGAATGAGCAGTTCTTC | CASSPGGQGRNEQFF